This TCR beta chain originates from a study of cytotoxic CD8 clonotypes in ibrutinib-treated CLL (dated by TCRdb to the early 2020s). Broadly, across the study: In this cohort, over 14 patients were treatment-naive and 11 to 12 were relapsed/refractory, while about 17 had unmutated IGHV. An average of about 250,000 productive templates and approximately 91,000 productive rearrangements was obtained per sample. Longitudinal samples were obtainable from about 30% of the roughly 86 participants in the trial. Response samples were taken after a median of roughly a year on treatment, ranging from about 6 to 40 months. Cryopreserved peripheral blood mononuclear cells were obtained before treatment, at response, and at either sustained remission or disease progression. Responses were partial in around 24 patients and complete in 2; after median around 68 months follow-up, about 14 stayed in remission and some twelve progressed. Every sample from remission and from progressive disease was obtained while the patients were still on ibrutinib.

About this clone: It has no known antigen specificity. The input lacks base qualities; no much larger clone sits a single base away.

Roughly 2 micrograms of genomic DNA were extracted from cryopreserved PBMCs for TCR beta library preparation. Longitudinal blood samples from CLL patients on ibrutinib monotherapy were analyzed using high-throughput TCR beta sequencing. The patients were enrolled in a single-center, open-label phase 2 trial of ibrutinib monotherapy. The goal of deep resolution MiSeq sequencing was a depth between 1 in 1 million and 1 in 200,000 T cells, and coverage averaged 10x per clonotype. The immunoSEQ hsTCRB Kit was used to generate TCR beta libraries. In the paper's pipeline: ImmunoSEQ Data Assistant and ImmunoSEQ Analyzer were used for data analysis, and V, D and J genes were assigned according to IMGT definitions. Clonality, which ranges from 0 to 1, was calculated by subtracting the normalized Shannon entropy of productive rearrangement frequencies from one. Only overrepresented clonotypes making up at least 0.05% of each patient's repertoire were included in the public clonotype analysis. Thirteen age-matched healthy donor repertoires from immuneACCESS were used as controls for clonality. TCRdb stores this immuneACCESS table with in-frame sequences only. Part of the clones is absent; in the studies checked, under half of the shortfall reflects unresolved V genes, and no reason is known for the rest. That table furnishes V, J and clone size, whereas the DNA furnished D and trimming. In this sample the table shows roughly 330,000 clones, roughly 71% of which occur a single time. The ten biggest clones cover roughly 6% of the sample.

The full study reports these points: Clonality rose at ibrutinib response, remained stable during sustained remission, and dropped back toward baseline at progression. Sampling times were not matched between sustained-remission and progressing patients, and lymph node repertoires were not studied. Public clonotypes were rare and either shrank or stayed stable during treatment, and the rise in clonality at ibrutinib response reflected expansion of private clonotypes. Baseline clonality exceeded that of age-matched healthy donors and correlated strongly with circulating CD8+ T-cell counts.

Measured from the cysteine to the phenylalanine, the CDR3 is 13 residues long. Solely the CDR3 DNA is kept, with 39 bases framed from the first base. Cut back by 8 bases and 1 base, the V and J ends lie 9 bases apart. Per the germline V gene (reference sequence), MNHEY is the CDR1 and SMNVEV is the CDR2. This material consisted of PBMCs, taken after 36 months of ibrutinib treatment. The chain links TRBV27 with TRBJ2-1; no D gene can be assigned with confidence. This sequence was found in a human donor with chronic lymphocytic leukemia. The sequenced DNA: TGTGCCAGCGCCCGAGGATCCTACAATGAGCAGTTCTTC. Its amino acids are CASARGSYNEQFF.